Listed below are T cell receptor beta chains from one sample, sequenced in a study of blood T cell repertoires in COVID-19. The table came from immunoSEQ multiplex PCR; TCRdb's copy has only in-frame clones and leaves some out. The data contain some 370,000 clones, around 90% of them singletons. Sequenced input: peripheral blood. The receptors derive from a man aged 35-49 years with acute or convalescent COVID-19. Both conserved end residues are part of each CDR3. Fields, in order: V gene, D gene, J gene, clone size, CDR3 DNA, CDR3 protein. The D gene is left open where the match is weak. Rows give clone size only sometimes, using once, few, many, or a class for an expanded clone.

TRBV5-1	NA	TRBJ1-4	NA	TGCGCCAGCAGCTTTACAGCAACTAATGAAAAACTGTTTTTT	CASSFTATNEKLFF
TRBV5-8	NA	TRBJ1-2	NA	TGTGCCAGCAGCTATTCTTCCGGGGGGGGCTATGGCTACACCTTC	CASSYSSGGGYGYTF
TRBV5-1	TRBD1	TRBJ1-6	NA	TGCGCCAGCAGCCAGGGACAGGGGGATTCACCCCTCCACTTT	CASSQGQGDSPLHF
TRBV3-1/TRBV3-2	NA	TRBJ1-4	NA	TGTGCCAGCACAGGGATGGACGAAAAACTGTTTTTT	CASTGMDEKLFF
TRBV18	TRBD1	TRBJ1-4	NA	TGTGCCAGCTCACCCCAGGGGGGAGATAATGAAAAACTGTTTTTT	CASSPQGGDNEKLFF
TRBV4-3	NA	TRBJ1-4	few	TGCGCCAGCAGTGGGGGACATAAAGAAAAACTGTTTTTT	CASSGGHKEKLFF
TRBV20-1	TRBD1	TRBJ1-1	NA	TGCAGTGCTACTGACTCGGGGCAGGGGGAATCCGAAGCTTTCTTT	CSATDSGQGESEAFF
TRBV14	NA	TRBJ1-2	medium-sized	TGTGCCAGCAGCCAAGACTGGGAAGGGGTCCCATTCTATGGCTACACCTTC	CASSQDWEGVPFYGYTF
TRBV16	NA	TRBJ1-1	NA	TGTGCCAGCAGCCAATTGTTAGGCGGATCTGAAGCTTTCTTT	CASSQLLGGSEAFF
TRBV4-1	NA	TRBJ2-1	NA	TGCGCCAGCAGCCAAGGCGGCAATGAGCAGTTCTTC	CASSQGGNEQFF